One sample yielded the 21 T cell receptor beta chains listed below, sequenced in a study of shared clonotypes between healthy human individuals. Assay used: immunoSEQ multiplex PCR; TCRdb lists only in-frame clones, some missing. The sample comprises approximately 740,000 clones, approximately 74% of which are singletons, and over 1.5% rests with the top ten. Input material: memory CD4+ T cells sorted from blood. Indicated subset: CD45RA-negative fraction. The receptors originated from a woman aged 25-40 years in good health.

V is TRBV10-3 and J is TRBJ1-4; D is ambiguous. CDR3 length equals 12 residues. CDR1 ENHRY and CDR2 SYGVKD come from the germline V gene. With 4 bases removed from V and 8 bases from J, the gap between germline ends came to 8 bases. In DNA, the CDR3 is TGTGCCATCAGTGGGCCCGAAGAAAAACTGTTTTTT. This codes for CAISGPEEKLFF.

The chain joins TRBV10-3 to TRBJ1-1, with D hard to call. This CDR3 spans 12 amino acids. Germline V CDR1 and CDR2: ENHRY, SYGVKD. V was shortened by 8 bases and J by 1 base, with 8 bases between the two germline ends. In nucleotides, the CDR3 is TGTGCCATCGGGCCTACGAACACTGAAGCTTTCTTT. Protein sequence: CAIGPTNTEAFF.

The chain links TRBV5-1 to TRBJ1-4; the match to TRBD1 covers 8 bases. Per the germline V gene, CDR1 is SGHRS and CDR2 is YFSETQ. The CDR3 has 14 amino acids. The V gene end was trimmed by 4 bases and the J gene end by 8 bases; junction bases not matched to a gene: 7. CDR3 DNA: TGCGCCAGCAGCCCGACAGGGGATAACGAAAAACTGTTTTTT. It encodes CASSPTGDNEKLFF. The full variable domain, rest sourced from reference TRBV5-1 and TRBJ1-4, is KAGVTQTPRYLIKTRGQQVTLSCSPISGHRSVSWYQQTPGQGLQFLFEYFSETQRNKGNFPGRFSGRQFSNSRSEMNVSTLELGDSALYLCASSPTGDNEKLFFGSGTQLSVL.

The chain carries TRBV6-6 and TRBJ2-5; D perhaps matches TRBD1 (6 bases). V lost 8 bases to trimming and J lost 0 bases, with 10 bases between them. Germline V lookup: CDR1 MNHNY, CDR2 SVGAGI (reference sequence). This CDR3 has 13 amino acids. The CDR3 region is CASLDSNQETQYF. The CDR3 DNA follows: TGTGCCAGCTTGGACAGCAACCAAGAGACCCAGTACTTC.

CDR3 loop: CASSLIGSMGGELFF. The CDR3 DNA reads as TGTGCCAGCAGCTTAATAGGCTCAATGGGCGGGGAGCTGTTTTTT. The chain uses TRBV7-3 and TRBJ2-2; D remains unclear. V lost 1 base and J 7 bases, leaving 13 bases between the germline ends. The CDR3 length is 15 residues. CDR1 SGHTA and CDR2 FQGTGA come from the germline V gene.

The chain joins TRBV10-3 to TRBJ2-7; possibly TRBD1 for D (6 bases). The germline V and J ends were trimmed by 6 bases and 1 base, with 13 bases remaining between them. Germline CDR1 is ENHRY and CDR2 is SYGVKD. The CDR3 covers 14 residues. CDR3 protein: CAISRVRGSYEQYF. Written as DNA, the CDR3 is TGTGCCATCAGCCGAGTGAGGGGGTCCTACGAGCAGTACTTC.

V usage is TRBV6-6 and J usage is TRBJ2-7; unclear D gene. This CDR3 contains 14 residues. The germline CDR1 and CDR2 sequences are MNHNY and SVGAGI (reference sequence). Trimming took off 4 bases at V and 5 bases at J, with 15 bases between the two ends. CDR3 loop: CASSSDNLYHEQYF. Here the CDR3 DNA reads TGTGCCAGCAGTTCCGATAACTTGTACCACGAGCAGTACTTC.

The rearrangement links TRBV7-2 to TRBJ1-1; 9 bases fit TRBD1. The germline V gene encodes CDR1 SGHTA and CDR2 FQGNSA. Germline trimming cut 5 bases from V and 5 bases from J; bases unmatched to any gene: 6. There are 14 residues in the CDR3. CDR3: CASSAHRGQTEAFF. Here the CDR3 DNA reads TGTGCCAGCAGCGCACACAGGGGGCAAACTGAAGCTTTCTTT. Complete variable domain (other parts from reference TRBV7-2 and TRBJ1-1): GAGVSQSPSNKVTEKGKDVELRCDPISGHTALYWYRQSLGQGLEFLIYFQGNSAPDKSGLPSDRFSAERTGGSVSTLTIQRTQQEDSAVYLCASSAHRGQTEAFFGQGTRLTVV.

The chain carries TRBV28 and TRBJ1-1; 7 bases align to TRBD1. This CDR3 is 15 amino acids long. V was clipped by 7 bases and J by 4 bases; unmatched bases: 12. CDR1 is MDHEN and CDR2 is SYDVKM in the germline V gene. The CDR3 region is CASTAGDRSGTEAFF. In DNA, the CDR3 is TGTGCCAGCACCGCAGGGGACAGATCCGGCACTGAAGCTTTCTTT.

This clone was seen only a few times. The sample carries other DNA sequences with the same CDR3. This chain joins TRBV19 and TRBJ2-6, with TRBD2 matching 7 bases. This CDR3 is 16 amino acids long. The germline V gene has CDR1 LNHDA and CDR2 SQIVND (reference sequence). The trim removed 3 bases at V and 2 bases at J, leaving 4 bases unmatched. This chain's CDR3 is CASSIGGVAGANVLTF. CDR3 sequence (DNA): TGTGCCAGTAGTATTGGGGGGGTTGCTGGGGCCAACGTCCTGACTTTC.

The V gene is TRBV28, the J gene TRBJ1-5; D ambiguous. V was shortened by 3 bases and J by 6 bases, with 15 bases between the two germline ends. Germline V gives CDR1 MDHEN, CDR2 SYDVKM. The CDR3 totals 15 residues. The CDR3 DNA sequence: TGTGCCAGCAGTTTTGGAAGCCTCGGCCCTCAGCCCCAGCATTTT. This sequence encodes CASSFGSLGPQPQHF.

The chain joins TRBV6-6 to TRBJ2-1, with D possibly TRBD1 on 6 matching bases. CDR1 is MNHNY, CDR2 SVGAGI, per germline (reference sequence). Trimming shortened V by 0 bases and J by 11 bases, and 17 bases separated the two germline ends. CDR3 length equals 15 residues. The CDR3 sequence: CASSYSTTTGAKQFF. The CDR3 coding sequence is TGTGCCAGCAGTTACTCGACTACGACAGGAGCAAAGCAGTTCTTC.

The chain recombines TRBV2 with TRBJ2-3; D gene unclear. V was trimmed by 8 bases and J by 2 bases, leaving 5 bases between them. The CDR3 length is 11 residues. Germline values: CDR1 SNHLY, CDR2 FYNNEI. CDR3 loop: CASGHTDTQYF. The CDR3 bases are TGTGCCAGCGGTCACACAGATACGCAGTATTTT. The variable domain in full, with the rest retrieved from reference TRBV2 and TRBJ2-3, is EPEVTQTPSHQVTQMGQEVILRCVPISNHLYFYWYRQILGQKVEFLVSFYNNEISEKSEIFDDQFSVERPDGSNFTLKIRSTKLEDSAMYFCASGHTDTQYFGPGTRLTVL.

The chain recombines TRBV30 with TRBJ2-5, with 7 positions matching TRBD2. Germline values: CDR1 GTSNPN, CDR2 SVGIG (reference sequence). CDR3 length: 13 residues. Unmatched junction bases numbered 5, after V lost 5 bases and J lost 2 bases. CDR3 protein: CAWARGGQETQYF. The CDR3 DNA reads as TGTGCCTGGGCACGGGGAGGGCAAGAGACCCAGTACTTC. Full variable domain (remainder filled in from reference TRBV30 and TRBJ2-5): SQTIHQWPATLVQPVGSPLSLECTVEGTSNPNLYWYRQAAGRGLQLLFYSVGIGQISSEVPQNLSASRPQDRQFILSSKKLLLSDSGFYLCAWARGGQETQYFGPGTRLLVL.

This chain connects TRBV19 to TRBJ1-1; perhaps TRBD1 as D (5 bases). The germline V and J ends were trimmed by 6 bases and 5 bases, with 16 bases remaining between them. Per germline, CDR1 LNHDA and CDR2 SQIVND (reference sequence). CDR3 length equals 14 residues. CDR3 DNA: TGTGCCAGTAGGGTTGTGGGGCGCGTGACTGAAGCTTTCTTT. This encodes CASRVVGRVTEAFF.

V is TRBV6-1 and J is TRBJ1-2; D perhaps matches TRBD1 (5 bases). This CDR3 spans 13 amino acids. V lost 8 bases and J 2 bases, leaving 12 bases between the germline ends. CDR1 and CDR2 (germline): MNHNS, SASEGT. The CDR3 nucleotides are TGTGCCAGCGTACGGGGCTTAAACTATGGCTACACCTTC. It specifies CASVRGLNYGYTF.

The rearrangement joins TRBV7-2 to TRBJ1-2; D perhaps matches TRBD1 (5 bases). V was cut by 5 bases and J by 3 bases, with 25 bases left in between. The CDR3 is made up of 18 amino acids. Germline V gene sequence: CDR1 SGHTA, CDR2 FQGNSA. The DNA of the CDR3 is TGTGCCAGCAGCCAAATCGGAGGGGCAGCCCGGGTCGACTATGGCTACACCTTC. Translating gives CASSQIGGAARVDYGYTF.

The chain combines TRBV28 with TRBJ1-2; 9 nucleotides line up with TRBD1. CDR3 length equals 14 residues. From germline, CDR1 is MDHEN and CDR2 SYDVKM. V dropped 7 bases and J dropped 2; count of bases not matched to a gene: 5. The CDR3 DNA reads TGTGCCAGCATAAACAGGGGGCGGAACTATGGCTACACCTTC. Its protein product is CASINRGRNYGYTF.

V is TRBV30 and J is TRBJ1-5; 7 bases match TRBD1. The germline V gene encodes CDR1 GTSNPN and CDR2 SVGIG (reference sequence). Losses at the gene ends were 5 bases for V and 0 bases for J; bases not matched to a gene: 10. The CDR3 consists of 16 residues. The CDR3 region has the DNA TGTGCCTGGCGCGGGGGACAGCCTTTTAGCAATCAGCCCCAGCATTTT. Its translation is CAWRGGQPFSNQPQHF.

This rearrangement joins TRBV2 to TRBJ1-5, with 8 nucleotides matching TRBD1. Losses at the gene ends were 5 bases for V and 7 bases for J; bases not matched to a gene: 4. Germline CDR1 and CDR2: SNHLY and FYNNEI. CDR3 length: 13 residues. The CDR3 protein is CASSPDRDQPQHF. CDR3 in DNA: TGTGCCAGCAGTCCGGACAGGGACCAGCCCCAGCATTTT.

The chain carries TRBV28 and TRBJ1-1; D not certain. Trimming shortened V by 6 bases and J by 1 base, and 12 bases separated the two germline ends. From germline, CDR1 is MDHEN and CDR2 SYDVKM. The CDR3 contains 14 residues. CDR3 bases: TGTGCCAGCAGGACCGACCTGGGGAACACTGAAGCTTTCTTT. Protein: CASRTDLGNTEAFF. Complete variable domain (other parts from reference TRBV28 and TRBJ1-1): DVKVTQSSRYLVKRTGEKVFLECVQDMDHENMFWYRQDPGLGLRLIYFSYDVKMKEKGDIPEGYSVSREKKERFSLILESASTNQTSMYLCASRTDLGNTEAFFGQGTRLTVV.